The subject of this entry is one T cell receptor beta chain. The record originates from a study of chemoradiotherapy in HPV16-positive cancers. Data came from immunoSEQ multiplex PCR; TCRdb stores just in-frame clones and leaves some out. Among around 25,000 clones listed, around nine tenths were seen once. Germline V gene lookup returns CDR1 SGHDT and CDR2 YYEEEE. The CDR3 totals 15 residues. Trimming shortened V by 0 bases and J by 5 bases, and 12 bases separated the two germline ends. The V call is TRBV5-6, the J call TRBJ1-5, with TRBD1 as a possible D gene (6 bases). This clonotype originated in a human donor with HPV-associated anogenital cancer. The sample consisted of blood, taken from a patient who underwent chemoradiotherapy. The CDR3 coding sequence is TGTGCCAGCAGCTTGGCCGGACAGAGCTATCAGCCCCAGCATTTT. This codes for CASSLAGQSYQPQHF.